Each of the 26 T cell receptor beta chains below was sequenced from the same sample in a study of cytomegalovirus exposure and HLA in healthy donors. The PCR contained 60 Vbeta and 13 Jbeta primers. Only in-frame clones appear in the TCRdb table, and some are missing; sequencing was by immunoSEQ multiplex PCR. The sample includes more than 150,000 clones, 81% of them seen just once. Sequencing used PBMCs. These receptors were taken from a man aged 45-65 years in good health and CMV-seronegative.

The chain combines TRBV5-6 with TRBJ2-5; D unclear. There are 14 residues in the CDR3. Per germline, CDR1 SGHDT and CDR2 YYEEEE. The V end was cut by 2 bases, the J end by 2 bases, with 10 bases between. The CDR3 loop is CASSFSSLQETQYF. The CDR3 bases are TGTGCCAGCAGCTTTAGCAGCCTACAAGAGACCCAGTACTTC.

The chain carries TRBV18 and TRBJ2-1; D ambiguous. Germline V lookup: CDR1 KGHSH, CDR2 LQKENI. This CDR3 is 15 amino acids long. Trimming stripped 1 base from V and 2 bases from J, with 9 bases between. The CDR3 region is CASSPQQSPYNEQFF. As DNA, the CDR3 is TGTGCCAGCTCACCACAACAGTCCCCCTACAATGAGCAGTTCTTC.

CDR3 protein: CASRGDLGLTGELFF. For the CDR3, the DNA is TGCGCCAGCAGGGGGGACTTGGGCCTCACCGGGGAGCTGTTTTTT. This sequence joins TRBV5-1 and TRBJ2-2; weak D call: TRBD2 (6 bases). The V gene's germline CDR1 is SGHRS and CDR2 YFSETQ. V was cut by 5 bases and J by 4 bases, with 15 bases left in between. The CDR3 contains 15 residues. Supplemented by reference TRBV5-1 and TRBJ2-2, the full variable domain reads KAGVTQTPRYLIKTRGQQVTLSCSPISGHRSVSWYQQTPGQGLQFLFEYFSETQRNKGNFPGRFSGRQFSNSRSEMNVSTLELGDSALYLCASRGDLGLTGELFFGEGSRLTVL.

This clone was observed once. The rearrangement uses TRBV4-1 and TRBJ1-6; 8 bases map to TRBD1. CDR1 and CDR2 (germline): MGHRA, YSYEKL. J lost 2 bases, V lost 4 bases, and 7 bases had no gene match. The CDR3 is 17 amino acids. CDR3: CASSPGQVLPYNSPLHF. DNA of the CDR3: TGCGCCAGCAGCCCGGGACAGGTATTACCCTATAATTCACCCCTCCACTTT.

This clone was detected a few times. The V and J genes are TRBV11-2 and TRBJ2-3; D is unclear. Deletions cut 4 bases from V and 11 bases from J, with 10 bases between. The germline CDR1 and CDR2 sequences are SGHAT and FQNNGV. CDR3 length: 11 amino acids. CDR3 sequence: CASSSGRMQYF. The CDR3 bases are TGTGCCAGCAGCTCTGGGCGAATGCAGTATTTT.

Only one count was recorded for this clone. V gene TRBV6-1 combines with J gene TRBJ2-5; TRBD1 agrees at 7 bases. The V segment lost 6 bases and the J segment 2 bases; nucleotides outside the gene matches: 6. The length of the CDR3 is 14 residues. Germline CDR1 reads MNHNS; CDR2 reads SASEGT. CDR3 DNA: TGTGCCAGCAGCAGGGACAGACTTCAAGAGACCCAGTACTTC. Translated: CASSRDRLQETQYF.

The V call is TRBV7-2, the J call TRBJ1-2; D is unclear. This CDR3 is built from 13 residues. V was shortened by 5 bases and J by 6 bases, with 13 bases between the two germline ends. CDR1 is SGHTA and CDR2 is FQGNSA in the germline V gene. Here the CDR3 reads CASSPRDGDGYTF. For the CDR3, the DNA is TGTGCCAGCAGCCCGAGGGATGGCGATGGCTACACCTTC.

V gene TRBV5-1 combines with J gene TRBJ1-3, with a weak D call TRBD1 (6 bases). The germline gives CDR1 SGHRS, CDR2 YFSETQ. The CDR3 spans 17 residues. V dropped 0 bases and J dropped 0 bases, with 13 bases sitting between them. In DNA, the CDR3 is TGCGCCAGCAGCTTGGCCAGGCCAGGGGACTCTGGAAACACCATATATTTT. Protein: CASSLARPGDSGNTIYF.

The chain combines TRBV9 with TRBJ1-2, with 7 bases lining up with TRBD1. The length of the CDR3 is 13 residues. V gave up 5 bases and J gave up 7 bases; unmatched junction bases: 8. Germline assignment: CDR1 SGDLS and CDR2 YYNGEE. The CDR3 nucleotides are TGTGCCAGCAGTGTCCCAGGGGGAGGTGGCTACACCTTC. It is translated as CASSVPGGGGYTF.

V is TRBV7-2 and J is TRBJ1-4; perhaps TRBD1 as D (6 bases). V lost 0 bases and J 6 bases, leaving 14 bases between the germline ends. The CDR3 consists of 16 residues. Germline V lookup: CDR1 SGHTA, CDR2 FQGNSA. The CDR3 DNA reads TGTGCCAGCAGCTTAGCGGGGGCAGGGTTGGATGAAAAACTGTTTTTT. Translated, it gives CASSLAGAGLDEKLFF.

The chain links TRBV7-9 to TRBJ1-1, with a tentative D call TRBD1 (6 bases). V was shortened by 11 bases and J by 4 bases, with 11 bases between the two germline ends. CDR3 length: 11 residues. Germline V gene sequence: CDR1 SEHNR, CDR2 FQNEAQ (reference sequence). The CDR3 DNA reads TGTGCCTCGCAGGGGAGCACTGAAGCTTTCTTT. Amino acid sequence: CASQGSTEAFF.

This clone has just one count. The chain has TRBV29-1 and TRBJ2-7; TRBD1 aligns across 10 bases. The germline CDR1 and CDR2 sequences are SQVTM and ANQGSEA. V lost 0 bases to trimming and J lost 3 bases; unmatched junction nucleotides: 2. The CDR3 consists of 14 residues. In nucleotides, the CDR3 is TGCAGCGTTGAAGATCGGACAGGGGGCTACGAGCAGTACTTC. As protein: CSVEDRTGGYEQYF.

The chain recombines TRBV6-5 with TRBJ1-2; D is possibly TRBD1 (6 bases). The CDR3 totals 14 residues. Per germline, CDR1 MNHEY and CDR2 SVGAGI. The V end lost 5 bases, the J end lost 6 bases, and 16 bases lay between the germline ends. The DNA of the CDR3 is TGTGCCAGCAGTCCCCCCACAGGGTCTAATGGCTACACCTTC. Translation gives CASSPPTGSNGYTF.

The chain carries TRBV18 and TRBJ2-7; 9 bases fit TRBD1. The CDR3 is made up of 14 amino acids. Germline V gene data show CDR1 as KGHSH and CDR2 as LQKENI. Germline trimming cut 3 bases from V and 4 bases from J; bases unmatched to any gene: 4. Here the CDR3 DNA reads TGTGCCAGCTCACCCCGACAGGGGGAGTACGAGCAGTACTTC. It yields the protein CASSPRQGEYEQYF.

J is TRBJ2-3 and V is TRBV7-2; D may be TRBD2 (6 bases). The length of the CDR3 is 14 residues. Trimming pared 7 bases from V and 6 bases from J, leaving 17 bases between. Germline V lookup: CDR1 SGHTA, CDR2 FQGNSA. CDR3 nucleotides: TGTGCCAGCACCCTATCACTAGCAGTGGATACGCAGTATTTT. Its translation: CASTLSLAVDTQYF.

This clone is a singleton in its sample. The chain joins TRBV2 to TRBJ1-6, with 8 bases lining up with TRBD1. This CDR3 is 15 amino acids long. Germline trimming cut 4 bases from V and 3 bases from J; bases unmatched to any gene: 2. The germline CDR1 and CDR2 sequences are SNHLY and FYNNEI. DNA for the CDR3: TGTGCCAGCAGTGCGACAGGGGACTATAATTCACCCCTCCACTTT. Translation: CASSATGDYNSPLHF. The full variable domain, rest sourced from reference TRBV2 and TRBJ1-6, is EPEVTQTPSHQVTQMGQEVILRCVPISNHLYFYWYRQILGQKVEFLVSFYNNEISEKSEIFDDQFSVERPDGSNFTLKIRSTKLEDSAMYFCASSATGDYNSPLHFGNGTRLTVT.

This chain joins TRBV19 and TRBJ1-1, with 8 bases that match TRBD1. Losses at the gene ends were 7 bases for V and 8 bases for J; bases not matched to a gene: 9. CDR3 size: 13 residues. Germline V gene data show CDR1 as LNHDA and CDR2 as SQIVND (reference sequence). CDR3 loop: CASNPGGAVEAFF. The CDR3 coding sequence is TGTGCCAGTAATCCAGGGGGCGCCGTCGAAGCTTTCTTT.

This chain joins TRBV5-6 and TRBJ1-4; tentatively, D is TRBD1 (6 bases). Deletions cut 4 bases from V and 4 bases from J, with 14 bases between. The germline V gene encodes CDR1 SGHDT and CDR2 YYEEEE. This CDR3 is built from 15 residues. DNA of the CDR3: TGTGCCAGCAGCCAGAACCAGGGGATTAATGAAAAACTGTTTTTT. This gives the protein CASSQNQGINEKLFF.

The chain couples TRBV7-8 to TRBJ1-2; the D is unclear. With 2 bases removed from V and 0 bases from J, the gap between germline ends came to 16 bases. The CDR3 extends over 17 amino acids. Per germline, CDR1 SGHVS and CDR2 FQNEAQ. CDR3 bases: TGTGCCAGCAGCTTAAGGCTGGTTGCGGGAGCTAACTATGGCTACACCTTC. Amino acids: CASSLRLVAGANYGYTF.

V and J are TRBV19 and TRBJ2-4, with a possible D match to TRBD2 (6 bases). The ends were cut back, 2 bases at V and 2 bases at J, with 13 bases in the middle. Germline V gene sequence: CDR1 LNHDA, CDR2 SQIVND (reference sequence). There are 16 residues in the CDR3. CDR3 DNA sequence: TGTGCCAGTAGTATACCGGGGGTGTGGACCAAAAACATTCAGTACTTC. Protein product: CASSIPGVWTKNIQYF.

The chain couples TRBV7-9 to TRBJ1-6; D possibly corresponds to TRBD1 (5 bases). V dropped 6 bases and J dropped 7 bases, with 13 bases sitting between them. CDR1 SEHNR and CDR2 FQNEAQ come from the germline V gene (reference sequence). The CDR3 sequence is 14 residues long. In DNA form, the CDR3 reads TGTGCCAGCAGTTCGACAGTCGGGAATTCACCCCTCCACTTT. This sequence encodes CASSSTVGNSPLHF.

The chain carries TRBV15 and TRBJ2-5, with 7 positions matching TRBD1. This CDR3 contains 14 residues. Germline CDR1 and CDR2: LNHNV and YYDKDF (reference sequence). The junction had 7 bases not matched to a gene; V was cut back by 6 bases and J by 3 bases. As DNA, the CDR3 is TGTGCCACCAGTCAAACAGGGGTTGAAGAGACCCAGTACTTC. The encoded protein is CATSQTGVEETQYF.

The chain joins TRBV13 to TRBJ1-1; D is unresolved. Germline V CDR1 and CDR2: PRHDT, FYEKMQ (reference sequence). V lost 7 bases, J lost 1 base, and 10 bases lay in between. CDR3 length: 13 residues. The CDR3 is CASTATSNTEAFF. CDR3 nucleotides: TGTGCCAGCACCGCCACTTCGAACACTGAAGCTTTCTTT.

The chain has TRBV5-1 and TRBJ1-1, with 11 positions matching TRBD1. This CDR3 is built from 16 residues. V lost 5 bases, J lost 1 base, and 7 bases stayed unmatched. Germline V gives CDR1 SGHRS, CDR2 YFSETQ. The CDR3 coding sequence is TGCGCCAGCAGTTCCGGGACAGGGGGTTCGAACACTGAAGCTTTCTTT. Amino acid sequence: CASSSGTGGSNTEAFF.

The rearrangement uses TRBV27 and TRBJ1-6; D gene uncertain. The CDR3 has 15 amino acids. Trimming took 6 bases from V and 0 from J, leaving 9 bases between them. Germline CDR1 is MNHEY and CDR2 is SMNVEV (reference sequence). CDR3 nucleotides: TGTGCCAGCAGCCCACAGAGCTCCTATAATTCACCCCTCCACTTT. It encodes CASSPQSSYNSPLHF.

The chain employs TRBV4-2 and TRBJ2-3; tentative D call: TRBD2 (6 bases). From germline, CDR1 is LGHNA and CDR2 YNFKEQ. The CDR3 covers 20 residues. Trimming cost V 1 base and J 0 bases, with 23 bases left between them. CDR3 nucleotides: TGTGCCAGCAGCCAAGGGCGGGGTAGTTGGGTTGGGATTAGCACAGATACGCAGTATTTT. Translating it yields CASSQGRGSWVGISTDTQYF.